This TCR beta chain was found in a study of shared clonotypes between healthy human individuals. Notes on the study in general: Clonotype sharing among donors was thought likely to change with sequencing depth. Rarefaction gave evidence that sorted-subset sequencing remained incomplete despite large depth.

Trimming at V came to 5 bases and at J to 6 bases, leaving 3 bases not matched to a gene. CDR3 length: 14 amino acids. CDR1 MDHEN and CDR2 SYDVKM come from the germline V gene. Genomic DNA of every subset was divided equally among multiple immunoSEQ plates. Assay: immunoSEQ multiplex PCR; the TCRdb copy retains only in-frame clones and omits some. The sample yields about 520,000 clones, around 95% seen once. A word on this clone: No antigen is known for it.

Sequencing was carried out using naive CD4+ T cells sorted from blood. Subset indicated: CD45RA+ positively selected. The receptor was isolated from a woman in her twenties or thirties in good health. The chain employs TRBV28 and TRBJ1-3, with 11 bases that match TRBD1. The CDR3 sequence: CASSGGQGVNTIYF. The CDR3 DNA reads as TGTGCCAGCAGTGGGGGACAGGGGGTAAACACCATATATTTT.